The entry below gives a single TCR beta chain sequence along with its context. Its target is unknown. The sample comes from a study of T cells and Merkel cell carcinoma outcomes. The CDR3 is 17 residues long. Trimming removed 5 bases from V and 8 bases from J; junction bases left unmatched: 15. Germline V gene data show CDR1 as SGHVS and CDR2 as FNYEAQ. Clones were sequenced by immunoSEQ multiplex PCR, and TCRdb holds only the in-frame ones, with some missing. This repertoire shows 890 or so clones, roughly 88% found once; its top ten account for about 5.7%. The study, taken as a whole, reports: Reportedly, T-cell repertoire with density predicts Merkel cell carcinoma outcomes.

This chain uses TRBV7-6 with TRBJ2-1; 10 bases line up with TRBD1. What was sequenced was tumor tissue from Merkel cell carcinoma. The receptor was isolated from a human donor with Merkel cell carcinoma. The CDR3 nucleotides are TGTGCCAGCAGCCGGACGTGGGGACAGGGGTTTTTGGATGAGCAGTTCTTC. Translating gives CASSRTWGQGFLDEQFF.